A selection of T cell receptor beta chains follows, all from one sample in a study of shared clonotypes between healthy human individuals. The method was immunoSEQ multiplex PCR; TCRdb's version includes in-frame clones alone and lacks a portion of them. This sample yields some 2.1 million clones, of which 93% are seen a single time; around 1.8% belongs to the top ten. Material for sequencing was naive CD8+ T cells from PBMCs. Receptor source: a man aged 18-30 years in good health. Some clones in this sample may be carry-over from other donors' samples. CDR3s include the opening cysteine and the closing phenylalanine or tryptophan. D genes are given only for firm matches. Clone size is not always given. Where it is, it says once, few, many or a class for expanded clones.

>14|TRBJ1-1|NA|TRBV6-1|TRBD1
TGTGCCAGCAGTCCGACAGGGGCGAACACTGAAGCTTTCTTT
CASSPTGANTEAFF
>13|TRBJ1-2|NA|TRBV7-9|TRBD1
TGTGCCAGCAGCTTAGGGACAGGGCTTGGCTACACCTTC
CASSLGTGLGYTF
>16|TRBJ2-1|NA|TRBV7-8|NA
TGTGCCAGCAGCCATACACTGGCACCCTCAGGCAATGAGCAGTTCTTC
CASSHTLAPSGNEQFF
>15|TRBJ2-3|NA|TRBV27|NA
TGTGCCAGCAGTATTCGGACCCGCGGCCCAGATACGCAGTATTTT
CASSIRTRGPDTQYF
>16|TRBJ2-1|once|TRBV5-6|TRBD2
TGTGCCAGCAGCTTAGGGACTAGCGGCAATTACAATGAGCAGTTCTTC
CASSLGTSGNYNEQFF
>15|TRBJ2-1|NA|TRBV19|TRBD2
TGTGCCAGTAGTATGGCTAGCGGGGTCGGTAATGAGCAGTTCTTC
CASSMASGVGNEQFF
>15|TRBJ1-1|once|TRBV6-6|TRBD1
TGTGCCAGCAGCAATCTGCCGGGACAGGAAGATGAAGCTTTCTTT
CASSNLPGQEDEAFF
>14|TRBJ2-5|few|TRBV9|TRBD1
TGTGCCAGCAGCCCCAGACAGGGAGAAGAGACCCAGTACTTC
CASSPRQGEETQYF
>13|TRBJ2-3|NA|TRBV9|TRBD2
TGTGCCAGCAGTGAATTTAGCGGGAATACGCAGTATTTT
CASSEFSGNTQYF
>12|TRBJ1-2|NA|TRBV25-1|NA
TGTGCCAGCAGTGAACGGCTCCATGGCTACACCTTC
CASSERLHGYTF
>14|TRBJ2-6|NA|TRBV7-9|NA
TGTGCCGGGGGGCCGGGGCCTGGGGCCAACGTCCTGACTTTC
CAGGPGPGANVLTF
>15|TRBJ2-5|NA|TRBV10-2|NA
TGCGCCAGCAGTGAGTCTACAGGTGGTACAGAGACCCAGTACTTC
CASSESTGGTETQYF
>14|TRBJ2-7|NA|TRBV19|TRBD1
TGTGCCAGTAGTCCAACAGGGGTCACCTACGAGCAGTACTTC
CASSPTGVTYEQYF
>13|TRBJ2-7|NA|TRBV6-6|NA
TGTGCCAGCAGTTGGGAACTGTCCTACGAGCAGTACTTC
CASSWELSYEQYF
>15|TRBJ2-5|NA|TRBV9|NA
TGTGCCAGCAGCGTTGGACCGATAGGAAGGGAGACCCAGTACTTC
CASSVGPIGRETQYF
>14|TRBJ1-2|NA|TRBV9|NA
TGTGCCAGCAGCGGACAGGATTCTAACTATGGCTACACCTTC
CASSGQDSNYGYTF
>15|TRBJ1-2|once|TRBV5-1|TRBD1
TGCGCCAGCAGCTATCCGGGACAGGAAAACTATGGCTACACCTTC
CASSYPGQENYGYTF
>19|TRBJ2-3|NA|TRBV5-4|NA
TGTGCCAGCAGCTTGGACAGATCGTTAGCGATAGGGTTCACAGATACGCAGTATTTT
CASSLDRSLAIGFTDTQYF
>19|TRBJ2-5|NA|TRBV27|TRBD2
TGTGCCAGCAGTTTATTTCGGATAACTAGCGGGAGGGCCAGAGAGACCCAGTACTTC
CASSLFRITSGRARETQYF
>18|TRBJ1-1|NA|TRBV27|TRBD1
TGTGCCAGCATACGAAAGACAGGGGCAAACGCTCAGAAGACTGAAGCTTTCTTT
CASIRKTGANAQKTEAFF
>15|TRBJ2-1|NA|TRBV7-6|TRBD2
TGTGCCAGCAGCCCTCTAAGCGGGGCATACAATGAGCAGTTCTTC
CASSPLSGAYNEQFF
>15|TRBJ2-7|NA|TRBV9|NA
TGTGCCAGCAGCCCAGGGGGGTTACTTCCCTACGAGCAGTACTTC
CASSPGGLLPYEQYF
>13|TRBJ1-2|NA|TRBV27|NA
TGTGCCAGCAGTTTAGGCCCGGCTGATGGCTACACCTTC
CASSLGPADGYTF
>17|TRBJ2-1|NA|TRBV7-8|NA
TGTGCCAGCAGCCCACGCGGCCGTCGAATGACCTACAATGAGCAGTTCTTC
CASSPRGRRMTYNEQFF
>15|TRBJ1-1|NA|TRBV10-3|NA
TGTGCCATCAGTGAGTCGCTTGGGACGGACACTGAAGCTTTCTTT
CAISESLGTDTEAFF
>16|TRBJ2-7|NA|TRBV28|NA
TGTGCCAGCAGTTTCTCCCCTAGCGTCCCCTCCTACGAGCAGTACTTC
CASSFSPSVPSYEQYF
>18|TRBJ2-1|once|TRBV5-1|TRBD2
TGCGCCAGCAGCTCTACCCTACGACTAGCGGGGCGGGGCAATGAGCAGTTCTTC
CASSSTLRLAGRGNEQFF